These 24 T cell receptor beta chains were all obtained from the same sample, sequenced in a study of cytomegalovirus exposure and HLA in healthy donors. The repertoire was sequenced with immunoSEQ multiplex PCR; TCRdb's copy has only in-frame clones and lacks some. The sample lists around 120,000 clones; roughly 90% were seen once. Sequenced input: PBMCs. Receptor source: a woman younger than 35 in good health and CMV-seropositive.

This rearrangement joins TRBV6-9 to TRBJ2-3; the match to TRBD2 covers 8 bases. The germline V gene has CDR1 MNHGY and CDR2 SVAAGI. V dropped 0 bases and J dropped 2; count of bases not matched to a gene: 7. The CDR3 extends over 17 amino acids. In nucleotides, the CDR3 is TGTGCCAGCAGTTATTCCGTACTAGCGGTAGTCACAGATACGCAGTATTTT. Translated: CASSYSVLAVVTDTQYF.

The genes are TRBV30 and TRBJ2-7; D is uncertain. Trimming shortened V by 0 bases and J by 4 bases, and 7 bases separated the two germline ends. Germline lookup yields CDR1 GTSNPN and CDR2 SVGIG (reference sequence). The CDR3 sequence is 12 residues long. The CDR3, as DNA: TGTGCCTGGAGTGTACAAAATTACGAGCAGTACTTC. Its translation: CAWSVQNYEQYF. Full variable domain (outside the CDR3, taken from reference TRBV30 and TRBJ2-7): SQTIHQWPATLVQPVGSPLSLECTVEGTSNPNLYWYRQAAGRGLQLLFYSVGIGQISSEVPQNLSASRPQDRQFILSSKKLLLSDSGFYLCAWSVQNYEQYFGPGTRLTVT.

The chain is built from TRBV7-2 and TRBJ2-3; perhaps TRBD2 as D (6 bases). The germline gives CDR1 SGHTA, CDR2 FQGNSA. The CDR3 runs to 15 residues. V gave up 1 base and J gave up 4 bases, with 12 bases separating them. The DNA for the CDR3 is TGTGCCAGCAGCTTAGTCGGGGGAGTCCCAGATACGCAGTATTTT. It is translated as CASSLVGGVPDTQYF.

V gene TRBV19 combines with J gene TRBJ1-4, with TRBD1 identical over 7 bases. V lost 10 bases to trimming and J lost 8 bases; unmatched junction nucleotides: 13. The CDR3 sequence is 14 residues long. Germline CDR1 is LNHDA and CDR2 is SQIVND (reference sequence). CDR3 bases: TGTGCCACGCGAAACAGGGGAGAGGACGAAAAACTGTTTTTT. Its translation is CATRNRGEDEKLFF.

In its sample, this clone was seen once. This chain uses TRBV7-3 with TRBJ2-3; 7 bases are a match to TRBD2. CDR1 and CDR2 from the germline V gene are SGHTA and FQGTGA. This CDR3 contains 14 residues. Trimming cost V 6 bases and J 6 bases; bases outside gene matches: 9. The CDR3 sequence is CASSRDGGSDTQYF. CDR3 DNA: TGTGCCAGCAGTAGAGACGGGGGGTCGGATACGCAGTATTTT. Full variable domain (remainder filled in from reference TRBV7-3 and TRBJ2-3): GAGVSQTPSNKVTEKGKYVELRCDPISGHTALYWYRQSLGQGPEFLIYFQGTGAADDSGLPNDRFFAVRPEGSVSTLKIQRTERGDSAVYLCASSRDGGSDTQYFGPGTRLTVL.

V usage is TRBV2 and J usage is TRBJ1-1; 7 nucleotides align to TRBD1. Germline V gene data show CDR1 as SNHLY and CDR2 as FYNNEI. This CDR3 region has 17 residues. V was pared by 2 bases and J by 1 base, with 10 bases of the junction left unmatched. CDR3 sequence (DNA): TGTGCCAGCAGTGAATATAGGGGACAGATTAAGAACACTGAAGCTTTCTTT. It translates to CASSEYRGQIKNTEAFF.

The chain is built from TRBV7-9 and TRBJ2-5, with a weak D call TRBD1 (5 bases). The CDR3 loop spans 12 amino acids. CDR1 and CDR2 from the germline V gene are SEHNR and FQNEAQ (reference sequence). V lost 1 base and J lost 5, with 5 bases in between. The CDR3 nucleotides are TGTGCCAGCAGCTTAGGACAGGAGACCCAGTACTTC. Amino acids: CASSLGQETQYF.

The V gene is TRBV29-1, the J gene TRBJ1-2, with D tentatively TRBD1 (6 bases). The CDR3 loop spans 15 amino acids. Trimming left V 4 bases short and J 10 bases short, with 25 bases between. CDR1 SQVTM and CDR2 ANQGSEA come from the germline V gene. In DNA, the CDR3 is TGCAGCGTTGGGGAATGGGGGCCTCCCGAGGCTGACTACACCTTC. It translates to CSVGEWGPPEADYTF.

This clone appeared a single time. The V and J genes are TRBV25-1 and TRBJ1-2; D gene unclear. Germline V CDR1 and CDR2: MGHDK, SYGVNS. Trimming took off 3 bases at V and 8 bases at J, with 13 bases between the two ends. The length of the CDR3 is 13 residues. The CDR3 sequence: CASSEHGYSGYTF. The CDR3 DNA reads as TGTGCCAGCAGTGAGCACGGGTACTCGGGCTACACCTTC.

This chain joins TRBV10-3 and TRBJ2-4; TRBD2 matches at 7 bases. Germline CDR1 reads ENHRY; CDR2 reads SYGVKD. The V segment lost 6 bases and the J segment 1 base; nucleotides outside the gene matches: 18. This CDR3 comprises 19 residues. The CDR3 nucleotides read TGTGCCATCAGCGACCCCCCGGGCGGGGGAGGGGTGGCCAAAAACATTCAGTACTTC. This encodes CAISDPPGGGGVAKNIQYF.

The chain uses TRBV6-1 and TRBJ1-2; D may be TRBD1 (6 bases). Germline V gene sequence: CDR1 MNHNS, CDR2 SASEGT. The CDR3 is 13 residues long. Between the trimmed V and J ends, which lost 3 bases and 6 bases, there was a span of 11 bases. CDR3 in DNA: TGTGCCAGCAGTGAGGAGGCAGGGGATGGCTACACCTTC. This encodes CASSEEAGDGYTF.

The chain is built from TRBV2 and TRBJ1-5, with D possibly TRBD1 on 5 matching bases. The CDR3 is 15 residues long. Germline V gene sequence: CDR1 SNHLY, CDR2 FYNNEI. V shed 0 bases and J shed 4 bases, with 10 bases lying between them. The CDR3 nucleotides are TGTGCCAGCAGTGAAGCCCCAGGGCCAAATCAGCCCCAGCATTTT. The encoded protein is CASSEAPGPNQPQHF.

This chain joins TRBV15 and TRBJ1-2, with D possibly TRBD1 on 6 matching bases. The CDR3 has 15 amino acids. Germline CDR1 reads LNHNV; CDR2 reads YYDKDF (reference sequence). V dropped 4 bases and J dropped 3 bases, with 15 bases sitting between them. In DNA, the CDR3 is TGTGCCACCAGCAAGAAGACAGGTGATTACTATGGCTACACCTTC. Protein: CATSKKTGDYYGYTF.

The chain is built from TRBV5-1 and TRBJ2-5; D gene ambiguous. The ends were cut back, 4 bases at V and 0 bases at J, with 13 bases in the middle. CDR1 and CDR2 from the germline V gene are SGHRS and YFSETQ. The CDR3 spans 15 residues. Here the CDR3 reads CASSPTSRYQETQYF. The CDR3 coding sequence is TGCGCCAGCAGCCCGACATCCCGATACCAAGAGACCCAGTACTTC.

CDR3 DNA: TGTGCCAGCAGCGCCCGGGTCGTCTCTGGAAACACCATATATTTT. It specifies CASSARVVSGNTIYF. The rearrangement links TRBV7-9 to TRBJ1-3; D remains ambiguous. Per germline, CDR1 SEHNR and CDR2 FQNEAQ (reference sequence). The CDR3 extends over 15 amino acids. V was trimmed by 5 bases and J by 0 bases, leaving 11 bases between them. The complete variable domain, with remaining parts taken from reference TRBV7-9 and TRBJ1-3, reads DTGVSQNPRHKITKRGQNVTFRCDPISEHNRLYWYRQTLGQGPEFLTYFQNEAQLEKSRLLSDRFSAERPKGSFSTLEIQRTEQGDSAMYLCASSARVVSGNTIYFGEGSWLTVV.

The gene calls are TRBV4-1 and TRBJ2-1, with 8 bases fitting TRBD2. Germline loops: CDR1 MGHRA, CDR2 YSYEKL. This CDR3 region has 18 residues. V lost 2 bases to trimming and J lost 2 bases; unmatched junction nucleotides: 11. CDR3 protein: CASSQTPPPGGAYNEQFF. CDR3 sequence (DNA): TGCGCCAGCAGCCAAACCCCACCCCCGGGGGGGGCCTACAATGAGCAGTTCTTC.

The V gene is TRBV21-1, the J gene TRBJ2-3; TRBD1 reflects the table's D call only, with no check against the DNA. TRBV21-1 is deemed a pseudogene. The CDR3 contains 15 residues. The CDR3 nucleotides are TGTGCCAGCAGCAGGACAGGGCCCCGGACAGATACGCAGTATTTT. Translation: CASSRTGPRTDTQYF.

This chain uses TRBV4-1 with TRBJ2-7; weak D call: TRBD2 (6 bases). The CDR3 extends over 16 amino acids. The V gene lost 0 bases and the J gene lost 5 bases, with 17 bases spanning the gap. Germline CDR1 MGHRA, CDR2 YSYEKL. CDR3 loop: CASSQEEGLGRNEQYF. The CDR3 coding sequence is TGCGCCAGCAGCCAAGAGGAGGGCCTAGGGCGTAACGAGCAGTACTTC.

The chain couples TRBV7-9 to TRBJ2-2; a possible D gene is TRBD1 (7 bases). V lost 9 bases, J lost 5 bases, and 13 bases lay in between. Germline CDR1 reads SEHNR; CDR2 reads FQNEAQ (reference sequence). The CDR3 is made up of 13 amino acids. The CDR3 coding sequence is TGTGCCAGTAAACAGGGGAGGACCGGGGAGCTGTTTTTT. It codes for CASKQGRTGELFF.

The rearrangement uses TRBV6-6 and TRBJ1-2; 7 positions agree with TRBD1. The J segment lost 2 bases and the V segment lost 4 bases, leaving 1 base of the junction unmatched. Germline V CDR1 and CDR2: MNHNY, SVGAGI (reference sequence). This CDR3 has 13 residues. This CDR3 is CASSLTGNYGYTF. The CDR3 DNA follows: TGTGCCAGCAGTTTGACAGGGAACTATGGCTACACCTTC.

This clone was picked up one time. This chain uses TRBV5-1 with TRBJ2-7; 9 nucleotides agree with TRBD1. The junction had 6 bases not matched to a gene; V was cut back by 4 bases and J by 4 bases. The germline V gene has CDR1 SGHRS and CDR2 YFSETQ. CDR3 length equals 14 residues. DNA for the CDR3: TGCGCCAGCAGCGTAACAGGGGGCGCGTACGAGCAGTACTTC. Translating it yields CASSVTGGAYEQYF.

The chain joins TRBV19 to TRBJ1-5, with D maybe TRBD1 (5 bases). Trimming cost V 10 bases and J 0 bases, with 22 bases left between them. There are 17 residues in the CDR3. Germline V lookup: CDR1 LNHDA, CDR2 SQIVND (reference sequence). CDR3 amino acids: CATHHRGASHSNQPQHF. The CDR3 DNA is TGTGCCACACACCACCGTGGGGCATCTCATAGCAATCAGCCCCAGCATTTT. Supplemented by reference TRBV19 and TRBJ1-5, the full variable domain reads DGGITQSPKYLFRKEGQNVTLSCEQNLNHDAMYWYRQDPGQGLRLIYYSQIVNDFQKGDIAEGYSVSREKKESFPLTVTSAQKNPTAFYLCATHHRGASHSNQPQHFGDGTRLSIL.

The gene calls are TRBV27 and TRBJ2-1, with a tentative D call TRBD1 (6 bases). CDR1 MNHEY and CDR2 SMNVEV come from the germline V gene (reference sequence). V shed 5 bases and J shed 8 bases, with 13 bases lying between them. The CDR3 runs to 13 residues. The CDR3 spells CASSPATGYEQFF. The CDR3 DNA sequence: TGTGCCAGCAGTCCCGCTACAGGGTATGAGCAGTTCTTC.

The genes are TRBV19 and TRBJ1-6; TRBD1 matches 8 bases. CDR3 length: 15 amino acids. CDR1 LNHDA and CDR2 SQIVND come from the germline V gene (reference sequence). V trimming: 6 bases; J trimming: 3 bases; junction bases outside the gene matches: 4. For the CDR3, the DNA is TGTGCCAGTAGGGGGGACAGGCACTATAATTCACCCCTCCACTTT. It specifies CASRGDRHYNSPLHF.